These T cell receptor beta chains were read from a single sample in a study of identical twins. TCRdb re-called the 5' RACE reads with MiXCR, one entry per CDR3 protein. Of under 400,000 distinct CDR3 sequences in the sample, approximately 10% were seen once. The specimen was naive T cells sorted from blood. All receptors come from a woman aged 45-65 years in good health. Each CDR3 is given with its conserved first and last residue. The D gene is left open where the match is weak. Part of the rows lack a size; the others show once, few, many or a class for expanded clones.

J gene: TRBJ2-1
D gene: TRBD2
clone size: NA
V gene: TRBV20-1
CDR3 DNA: TGCAGTACGACTAGCGGGAGGGCCACGTACAATGAGCAGTTCTTC
CDR3 protein: CSTTSGRATYNEQFF

J gene: TRBJ2-7
D gene: TRBD2
clone size: few
V gene: TRBV7-2
CDR3 DNA: TGTGCCAGCAGATTAGCGGGAGTGAGGGGTGAGCAGTACTTC
CDR3 protein: CASRLAGVRGEQYF

J gene: TRBJ2-3
D gene: TRBD2
clone size: few
V gene: TRBV11-2
CDR3 DNA: TGTGCCAGCAGCTCCCCCTGGGGACTAGGCCCAGATACGCAGTATTTT
CDR3 protein: CASSSPWGLGPDTQYF

J gene: TRBJ2-1
D gene: TRBD1
clone size: many
V gene: TRBV20-1
CDR3 DNA: TGCAGTGCTAGTCGCCAGGGGGCTTACAATGAGCAGTTCTTC
CDR3 protein: CSASRQGAYNEQFF

J gene: TRBJ2-7
D gene: NA
clone size: NA
V gene: TRBV7-8
CDR3 DNA: TGTGCCAGCACTGCGAGCTCCTACGAGCAGTACTTC
CDR3 protein: CASTASSYEQYF

J gene: TRBJ2-1
D gene: TRBD2
clone size: few
V gene: TRBV20-1
CDR3 DNA: TGCAGTGCTAGTTCCCAGCGGGGCGGGAATGAGCAGTTCTTC
CDR3 protein: CSASSQRGGNEQFF

J gene: TRBJ1-1
D gene: NA
clone size: few
V gene: TRBV6-5
CDR3 DNA: TGTGCCAGCCGTTTAGTATCAGGGGCCGGGGACACTGAAGCTTTCTTT
CDR3 protein: CASRLVSGAGDTEAFF

J gene: TRBJ1-1
D gene: NA
clone size: few
V gene: TRBV4-1
CDR3 DNA: TGCGCCAGCAGCCAAGATCCGGGGGCCGCGGGGGGCACTGAAGCTTTCTTT
CDR3 protein: CASSQDPGAAGGTEAFF

J gene: TRBJ2-3
D gene: TRBD2
clone size: many
V gene: TRBV4-1
CDR3 DNA: TGCGCCAGCAGCCAAGTGGAAGCGGGGCACACAGATACGCAGTATTTT
CDR3 protein: CASSQVEAGHTDTQYF

J gene: TRBJ1-2
D gene: NA
clone size: NA
V gene: TRBV20-1
CDR3 DNA: TGCAGTGCTCTCATCGCCCTTAGGGACTCATATCTGGATGGCTACACCTTC
CDR3 protein: CSALIALRDSYLDGYTF

J gene: TRBJ1-1
D gene: TRBD1
clone size: NA
V gene: TRBV4-1
CDR3 DNA: TGCGCCAGCAGACCGACAGGGAGACTCACTGAAGCTTTCTTT
CDR3 protein: CASRPTGRLTEAFF

J gene: TRBJ2-7
D gene: NA
clone size: few
V gene: TRBV20-1
CDR3 DNA: TGCAGTGCTAGAGATCCCCAGGGCCGGGGAGCCTACGAGCAGTACTTC
CDR3 protein: CSARDPQGRGAYEQYF

J gene: TRBJ2-1
D gene: TRBD2
clone size: few
V gene: TRBV3-1
CDR3 DNA: TGTGCCAGCAGCCAATCCAGCGGGATGATCGGCGAGCAGTTCTTC
CDR3 protein: CASSQSSGMIGEQFF

J gene: TRBJ2-7
D gene: TRBD1
clone size: NA
V gene: TRBV14
CDR3 DNA: TGTGCCAGCAGCCAACCCGACAGGGGGGTCTACGAGCAGTACTTC
CDR3 protein: CASSQPDRGVYEQYF

J gene: TRBJ2-7
D gene: NA
clone size: NA
V gene: TRBV5-1
CDR3 DNA: TGCGCCAGCAGCTTGGCAAGATCCTACGAGCAGTACTTC
CDR3 protein: CASSLARSYEQYF

J gene: TRBJ2-5
D gene: NA
clone size: many
V gene: TRBV15
CDR3 DNA: TGTGCCACCAGCAGAGAATGGCTAGAAGAGACCCAGTACTTC
CDR3 protein: CATSREWLEETQYF

J gene: TRBJ2-1
D gene: NA
clone size: NA
V gene: TRBV15
CDR3 DNA: TGTGCCACCAGCAGAGACCGGGACTTTTTAAATGAGCAGTTCTTC
CDR3 protein: CATSRDRDFLNEQFF

J gene: TRBJ2-3
D gene: NA
clone size: NA
V gene: TRBV24-1
CDR3 DNA: TGTGCCACCAGTGATTTGGGAAGTCCAGATACGCAGTATTTT
CDR3 protein: CATSDLGSPDTQYF

J gene: TRBJ2-1
D gene: TRBD2
clone size: NA
V gene: TRBV5-1
CDR3 DNA: TGCGCCAGCAGCTTAGGACTAGCGGGAGGATTCTCCTACAATGAGCAGTTCTTC
CDR3 protein: CASSLGLAGGFSYNEQFF

J gene: TRBJ2-3
D gene: TRBD2
clone size: few
V gene: TRBV20-1
CDR3 DNA: TGCAGTGCCAAACCTGGACTAGCGGTTACAGATACGCAGTATTTT
CDR3 protein: CSAKPGLAVTDTQYF

J gene: TRBJ1-1
D gene: NA
clone size: few
V gene: TRBV5-1
CDR3 DNA: TGCGCCAGCAGCCTTAAGGAGAAAGATGAAGCTTTCTTT
CDR3 protein: CASSLKEKDEAFF

J gene: TRBJ2-2
D gene: NA
clone size: NA
V gene: TRBV28
CDR3 DNA: TGTGCCAGCAGTTTAATAGGTCGCGTCGGGGAGCTGTTTTTT
CDR3 protein: CASSLIGRVGELFF

J gene: TRBJ1-5
D gene: NA
clone size: many
V gene: TRBV20-1
CDR3 DNA: TGCAGTGCTAGAGATCAAAAAATGGGGCAGCCCCAGCATTTT
CDR3 protein: CSARDQKMGQPQHF

J gene: TRBJ1-5
D gene: NA
clone size: many
V gene: TRBV3-1
CDR3 DNA: TGTGCCAGCAGCCAAGATCATTCGGGCAATCAGCCCCAGCATTTT
CDR3 protein: CASSQDHSGNQPQHF

J gene: TRBJ2-3
D gene: NA
clone size: NA
V gene: TRBV3-1
CDR3 DNA: TGTGCCAGCAGCCAAGGACCAGGGCCCACAGATACGCAGTATTTT
CDR3 protein: CASSQGPGPTDTQYF

J gene: TRBJ2-5
D gene: TRBD2
clone size: few
V gene: TRBV20-1
CDR3 DNA: TGCAGTGCTAGTGGACTAGCCGGAGTGGAGACCCAGTACTTC
CDR3 protein: CSASGLAGVETQYF

J gene: TRBJ2-3
D gene: NA
clone size: many
V gene: TRBV7-2
CDR3 DNA: TGTGCCAGCAGTCGAATGGGAGATACGCAGTATTTT
CDR3 protein: CASSRMGDTQYF

J gene: TRBJ1-4
D gene: NA
clone size: many
V gene: TRBV6-5
CDR3 DNA: TGTGCCAGCAGCCCACCAGGGAGGCGGGAAAAACTGTTTTTT
CDR3 protein: CASSPPGRREKLFF